The next 17 T cell receptor beta chains were all read from a single sample in a study of response to subunit inactivated influenza vaccine. TCRdb redid the calling of the RT-PCR reads with MiXCR, one entry per CDR3 protein. The sample records around 160,000 distinct CDR3 sequences, approximately 10% being singletons. The sequenced sample was non-naive T cells sorted from PBMCs, obtained 45 days after vaccination. These receptors came from a man aged 50-59 years who received an inactivated influenza vaccine.

This clonotype was seen a few times. The V call is TRBV12-3 or TRBV12-4, the J call TRBJ2-7, with a tentative D call TRBD1 (6 bases). The CDR3 has 13 residues. Trimming left V 3 bases short and J 6 bases short, with 12 bases between. Here the CDR3 DNA reads TGTGCCAGCAGTTTTTCGGCAGGGGCCGAGCAGTACTTC. It yields the protein CASSFSAGAEQYF.

Only a few counts were recorded for this clonotype. The rearrangement links TRBV15 to TRBJ1-6; weak D call: TRBD1 (6 bases). Germline V gene data show CDR1 as LNHNV and CDR2 as YYDKDF (reference sequence). The V end lost 1 base, the J end lost 5 bases, and 6 bases lay between the germline ends. The CDR3 is 14 residues long. CDR3 nucleotides: TGTGCCACCAGCAGAGGGACAGATAATTCACCCCTCCACTTT. Protein product: CATSRGTDNSPLHF. Supplemented by reference TRBV15 and TRBJ1-6, the full variable domain reads DAMVIQNPRYQVTQFGKPVTLSCSQTLNHNVMYWYQQKSSQAPKLLFHYYDKDFNNEADTPDNFQSRRPNTSFCFLDIRSPGLGDTAMYLCATSRGTDNSPLHFGNGTRLTVT.

In this sample, this clonotype turned up a few times. This chain joins TRBV6-2 or TRBV6-3 and TRBJ2-3; D tentatively reads TRBD1 or TRBD2 (5 bases each). Germline V gene lookup returns CDR1 MNHEY and CDR2 SVGEGT. The CDR3 runs 15 residues. Trimming shortened V by 3 bases and J by 2 bases, and 12 bases separated the two germline ends. The CDR3 is CASSYTGPNTDTQYF. The DNA of the CDR3 is TGTGCCAGCAGTTATACGGGGCCGAACACAGATACGCAGTATTTT.

This clonotype turned up a few times. The chain uses TRBV5-5 and TRBJ2-3; D perhaps matches TRBD1 (6 bases). In germline, CDR1 is SGHKS, CDR2 YYEKEE (reference sequence). Trimming pared 3 bases from V and 7 bases from J, leaving 15 bases between. The CDR3 consists of 14 residues. CDR3 in DNA: TGTGCCAGCAGCTCTCAAATACAGGGTTATACGCAGTATTTT. Its protein is CASSSQIQGYTQYF.

This clonotype was detected only a few times. The chain is built from TRBV5-1 and TRBJ2-7; 8 bases align to TRBD2. Losses at the gene ends were 1 base for V and 6 bases for J; bases not matched to a gene: 12. The germline V gene encodes CDR1 SGHRS and CDR2 YFSETQ. The CDR3 is made up of 16 amino acids. For the CDR3, the DNA is TGCGCCAGCAGCTTGATTTTGGGGTCGGGGGGGACCGAGCAGTACTTC. This encodes CASSLILGSGGTEQYF.

This clonotype was seen at least ten times. V gene TRBV6-2 or TRBV6-3 combines with J gene TRBJ1-5, with 10 bases matching TRBD1. The CDR3 is made up of 18 amino acids. Trimming removed 6 bases from V and 9 bases from J; junction bases left unmatched: 20. Looked up from germline, CDR1 is MNHEY and CDR2 is SVGEGT. The CDR3 loop is CASRRRDRGREERGPQHF. CDR3 bases: TGTGCCAGCAGACGCCGGGACAGGGGAAGAGAGGAACGGGGGCCCCAGCATTTT.

This clonotype has ten or more counts. The chain recombines TRBV12-3 or TRBV12-4 with TRBJ2-2; TRBD1 is a possible D gene (5 bases). The CDR3 contains 14 residues. With 6 bases removed from V and 7 bases from J, the gap between germline ends came to 15 bases. The CDR3: CASRASRGIGELFF. The CDR3 nucleotides are TGTGCCAGCAGAGCCTCTAGGGGTATCGGGGAGCTGTTTTTT.

This clonotype was seen ten or more times. The rearrangement joins TRBV11-2 to TRBJ2-2; possible D gene TRBD1, 6 bases. V was trimmed by 0 bases and J by 7 bases, leaving 15 bases between them. Germline V CDR1 and CDR2: SGHAT, FQNNGV. This CDR3 region has 16 residues. The CDR3 loop reads CASSLDTGIPGGELFF. Written as DNA, the CDR3 is TGTGCCAGCAGCTTAGATACAGGGATACCCGGCGGGGAGCTGTTTTTT. The full variable domain, in which reference TRBV11-2 and TRBJ2-2 provide the parts outside the CDR3, is EAGVAQSPRYKIIEKRQSVAFWCNPISGHATLYWYQQILGQGPKLLIQFQNNGVVDDSQLPKDRFSAERLKGVDSTLKIQPAKLEDSAVYLCASSLDTGIPGGELFFGEGSRLTVL.

Ten or more counts support this clonotype. The rearrangement joins TRBV7-3 to TRBJ2-2; 8 nucleotides line up with TRBD2. From germline, CDR1 is SGHTA and CDR2 FQGTGA. This CDR3 has 18 amino acids. Unmatched junction bases numbered 11, after V lost 5 bases and J lost 0 bases. The CDR3, as DNA: TGTGCCAGCAGCACAAATGCCATAGCGGGATCGAACACCGGGGAGCTGTTTTTT. It is translated as CASSTNAIAGSNTGELFF. The entire variable domain, with the rest obtained from reference TRBV7-3 and TRBJ2-2, is as follows: GAGVSQTPSNKVTEKGKYVELRCDPISGHTALYWYRQSLGQGPEFLIYFQGTGAADDSGLPNDRFFAVRPEGSVSTLKIQRTERGDSAVYLCASSTNAIAGSNTGELFFGEGSRLTVL.

V usage is TRBV11-2 and J usage is TRBJ2-3, with unresolved D. The CDR3 is 18 residues long. Deletions cut 4 bases from V and 2 bases from J, with 22 bases between. CDR1 SGHAT and CDR2 FQNNGV come from the germline V gene. The CDR3 region has the DNA TGTGCCAGCAGCTCCCATCTTGGAAGATCCACCCTCACAGATACGCAGTATTTT. Its protein product is CASSSHLGRSTLTDTQYF.

The CDR3, as DNA: TGTGCCAGCAGCCAAGATCCGGGAGCGGTCTACAATGAGCAGTTCTTC. Translation gives CASSQDPGAVYNEQFF. The chain is built from TRBV4-2 and TRBJ2-1; TRBD2 is a possible D gene (6 bases). The V and J ends lost 0 bases and 3 bases respectively, with 12 bases between them. The CDR3 covers 16 residues. Germline lookup yields CDR1 LGHNA and CDR2 YNFKEQ.

This clonotype was seen many times. This chain links TRBV7-2 with TRBJ2-7; a possible D gene is TRBD2 (6 bases). V shed 8 bases and J shed 4 bases, with 15 bases lying between them. Per germline, CDR1 SGHTA and CDR2 FQGNSA. The CDR3 consists of 13 residues. The CDR3 reads CASSKNGGYEQYF. CDR3 coding DNA: TGTGCCAGCTCAAAAAACGGGGGTTACGAGCAGTACTTC.

This clonotype was seen many times. The V call is TRBV14, the J call TRBJ2-6; no clear D. V was trimmed by 2 bases and J by 0 bases, leaving 23 bases between them. Germline V lookup: CDR1 SGHDN, CDR2 FVKESK. The CDR3 contains 21 residues. DNA of the CDR3: TGTGCCAGCAGCCAAAAATCTCCGGGCTCCATCCTTAGCTCTGGGGCCAACGTCCTGACTTTC. Translated, it gives CASSQKSPGSILSSGANVLTF.

The V call is TRBV7-8, the J call TRBJ2-3; D call uncertain. Germline CDR1 is SGHVS and CDR2 is FQNEAQ. V lost 5 bases to trimming and J lost 4 bases, with 13 bases between them. CDR3 length: 14 amino acids. CDR3 DNA sequence: TGTGCCAGCAGCCCCCCCTTTAAGGCAGATACGCAGTATTTT. Translating it yields CASSPPFKADTQYF.

The chain links TRBV6-2 or TRBV6-3 to TRBJ2-7, with D maybe TRBD1 (6 bases). Per the germline V gene, CDR1 is MNHEY and CDR2 is SVGEGT. This CDR3 is built from 13 residues. Deletions cut 6 bases from V and 6 bases from J, with 15 bases between. The CDR3 here is CASREDSLTEQYF. The CDR3 DNA follows: TGTGCCAGCAGGGAGGACAGTTTAACCGAGCAGTACTTC.

This clonotype was picked up a small number of times. This rearrangement joins TRBV10-3 to TRBJ2-3; 9 nucleotides line up with TRBD2. The CDR3 loop spans 14 amino acids. J lost 0 bases, V lost 10 bases, and 5 bases had no gene match. Germline-derived CDR1 and CDR2 are ENHRY and SYGVKD. The CDR3, as DNA: TGTGCCACATGGGGGACTAGCAGCACAGATACGCAGTATTTT. Translated: CATWGTSSTDTQYF.

This clonotype came up many times. V gene TRBV4-1 combines with J gene TRBJ2-2; D possibly corresponds to TRBD1 (5 bases). The ends were cut back, 1 base at V and 7 bases at J, with 10 bases in the middle. Germline values: CDR1 MGHRA, CDR2 YSYEKL. This CDR3 contains 14 residues. The CDR3, as DNA: TGCGCCAGCAGCCAAGGGGGCAGATACGGGGAGCTGTTTTTT. Translation gives CASSQGGRYGELFF.